Listed below are T cell receptor beta chains from one sample, sequenced in a study of T cells in Graves' hyperthyroidism and ophthalmopathy. TCRdb processed the multiplex PCR reads anew with MiXCR; each CDR3 protein has one entry. The repertoire holds approximately 720,000 distinct CDR3 sequences, with roughly a sixth as singletons. Sample: blood. These receptor sequences come from a woman aged 45-65 years with Graves' hyperthyroidism that later progressed to Graves' ophthalmopathy. Each CDR3 is given with its conserved first and last residue. A clone size is listed for some rows: how often the clone was seen (once, few, many), or a class if it is expanded.

>TRBV5-1|many
CASSSRTSGTDTQYF
>TRBV27|many
CASSLRSTGHGYTF
>TRBV3-1|many
CASSLGLAGGWQRLVTQYF
>TRBV20-1|few
CSAIRDSYGYTF
>TRBV4-2|NA
CASSQTGPAPGYTF
>TRBV14|few
CASSQESSGAVYGYTF
>TRBV7-9|many
CASSPLMGEGTEAFF
>TRBV14|NA
CASSQVFGDYGYTF
>TRBV3-1|many
CASSQDPPLGNQPQHF
>TRBV27|few
CASSLSAGQPQHF
>TRBV13|many
CASSLGGADYEQYF
>TRBV6-1|NA
CASRGRMNTEAFF
>TRBV2|NA
CASSGTPLNEQFF
>TRBV3-1|few
CASSQDRAAGSGNTIYF
>TRBV5-1|NA
CASSLGQAFTGELFF
>TRBV7-9|many
CASSDLGTSTDTQYF
>TRBV12-3/TRBV12-4|few
CASRRQGMTDTQYF
>TRBV7-2|NA
CASSTATGDSPLHF
>TRBV2|NA
CASRGGSVTSGNTIYF
>TRBV3-1|once
CASSQGYLAGEPGETQYF
>TRBV9|NA
CASSVSAGPYNSPLHF
>TRBV10-3|NA
CAISDHEAGGNYEQYF
>TRBV10-3|NA
CAISESVTPNEKLFF
>TRBV7-9|NA
CASSFSVSRDTQYF
>TRBV7-8|many
CASSGGTGWRYSNQPQHF
>TRBV5-1|few
CASYGTSGGAYYNEQFF
>TRBV12-3/TRBV12-4|few
CASSNGTAQYF
>TRBV3-1|many
CASSTRTGRGTEAFF
>TRBV6-1|few
CASSRTGWGEQYF
>TRBV27|few
CASSLFRDVRQVNSYEQYF
>TRBV7-8|many
CASSGRTRGTNEKLFF